The clone carrying this TCR beta chain occurred many times. The sample belongs to a study of CD8+CD57+ T cells in acquired aplastic anemia. Genomic DNA, the template, was used for profiling of the TCR beta VDJ and CDR3. Each CDR3 protein gets one entry after TCRdb re-called the reads with MiXCR. The repertoire consists of some 170,000 distinct CDR3 sequences, with 70% to 75% occurring once and the leading ten covering 45% to 60%. Germline lookup yields CDR1 MGHDK and CDR2 SYGVNS. The trim removed 2 bases at V and 7 bases at J, leaving 17 bases unmatched. This CDR3 comprises 18 residues. Sequencing involved patients with CD8+CD57+ cell expansion previously shown by flow cytometry.

This chain joins TRBV25-1 and TRBJ2-1, with 7 bases identical to TRBD1. The specimen sequenced was sorted CD4+, CD8+, or CD8+CD57+ T cells (not recorded which) from PBMCs. The receptor comes from a human donor with aplastic anemia. The CDR3 DNA is TGTGCCAGCAGTGAACCCAGAAATCCGAGGACAGGATGGAATGAGCAGTTCTTC. It specifies CASSEPRNPRTGWNEQFF.